This T cell receptor beta chain was captured by sequencing in a study of blood T cell repertoires in COVID-19. Study summary: Italy, Spain and the United States were the sources of the convalescent and acute COVID-19 samples.

The CDR3 is 14 amino acids. V shed 7 bases, J shed 0 bases, and the junction held 3 bases outside the gene matches. Germline V gene data show CDR1 as MNHEY and CDR2 as SVGAGI. Per the authors' pipeline: Reference gene primer amplification in the assay estimated nucleated cell counts. The assay was immunoSEQ multiplex PCR, and TCRdb's table has in-frame clones only and misses some. Clone size and the V and J calls come from that table; the DNA yielded D and trimming. The sample shows around 120,000 clones, 65% to 80% of them seen only once. The rearrangement links TRBV6-5 to TRBJ2-7, with 10 bases identical to TRBD2. Sequenced sample: peripheral blood. The sequence derives from a human donor with acute or convalescent COVID-19. The donor label of this sample is uncertain. This CDR3 is CASKTSGDSYEQYF. For the CDR3, the DNA is TGTGCCAGCAAAACTAGCGGGGACTCCTACGAGCAGTACTTC.